Listed below are T cell receptor beta chains from one sample, sequenced in a study of radiotherapy plus CTLA-4 blockade in lung cancer. Generated by immunoSEQ multiplex PCR, the TCRdb table keeps only in-frame clones and is missing some. The repertoire has 50,000 to 70,000 clones, 70% to 85% of them found once; the top ten carry under 7%. Sample: peripheral blood, taken from a patient treated with radiotherapy plus ipilimumab. The receptors stem from a human donor with non-small cell lung cancer whose response to radiotherapy plus ipilimumab could not be evaluated. CDR3s include the opening cysteine and the closing phenylalanine or tryptophan. A D gene is named only where the DNA matches it firmly.

>TRBD1|TRBV5-6|TRBJ2-5
CASSLLGQGPQETQYF
>.|TRBV5-5|TRBJ2-7
CASSLIRTALLSEQYF
>TRBD1|TRBV5-1|TRBJ2-7
CASSGTTGEGEQYF
>.|TRBV7-2|TRBJ1-5
CASSLDGHSNQPQHF
>TRBD2|TRBV10-2|TRBJ2-1
CASITSGGANEQFF
>.|TRBV11-2|TRBJ2-5
CASSLGGSGQETQYF
>.|TRBV28|TRBJ2-2
CASSLTGRNTGELFF
>TRBD1|TRBV29-1|TRBJ1-3
CSAVTGAGNTIYF
>.|TRBV7-9|TRBJ2-1
CASSFTVNNEQFF
>TRBD2|TRBV7-2|TRBJ2-7
CASSYGLAGAYEQYF
>.|TRBV19|TRBJ1-1
CASSFAGFSYTEAFF
>TRBD1|TRBV4-1|TRBJ1-3
CASSRPGQGPSGNTIYF
>TRBD2|TRBV5-1|TRBJ2-3
CASSRAGGPGDTQYF
>TRBD2|TRBV7-9|TRBJ2-1
CASSLAPGLVFNEQFF
>TRBD2|TRBV6-5|TRBJ2-1
CASRADSGSYNEQFF
>.|TRBV30|TRBJ2-7
CAWRASSYEQYF
>TRBD1|TRBV4-3|TRBJ2-7
CASSHGQGSSYEQYF
>.|TRBV7-8|TRBJ1-2
CASSRGNYGYTF
>.|TRBV7-9|TRBJ2-2
CASSRNTGELFF
>TRBD2|TRBV5-8|TRBJ2-2
CASSIGLAGGPDTGELFF
>.|TRBV6-5|TRBJ1-5
CASRNRLTSNQPQHF
>TRBD1|TRBV4-1|TRBJ2-7
CASSRTGTGPGEQYF
>.|TRBV11-3|TRBJ1-5
CASDCLNQPQHF
>.|TRBV2|TRBJ2-5
CASTKDRAETQYF
>.|TRBV18|TRBJ1-5
CASSRQGSEDQPQHF
>.|TRBV5-1|TRBJ2-5
CASSLAGGGLQETQYF
>.|TRBV30|TRBJ1-2
CAWKRGGQGNYGYTF
>.|TRBV5-6|TRBJ1-5
CASSRDSEPQHF
>.|TRBV11-2|TRBJ1-1
CASSVATEAFF
>TRBD1|TRBV19|TRBJ1-4
CARKRDRREKLFF
>.|TRBV7-2|TRBJ1-2
CASSQRTVYGYTF
>TRBD1|TRBV19|TRBJ1-1
CASRIRDRRNTEAFF
>.|TRBV6-5|TRBJ1-1
CASSYSMGGYTEAFF
>TRBD1|TRBV2|.
CASSEEVGGGEQYF
>.|TRBV9|TRBJ1-5
CASSPDGISNQPQHF
>.|TRBV29-1|TRBJ1-4
CSVEGAEKLFF
>TRBD2|TRBV28|TRBJ2-1
CASSFLYSTSGGFYNEQFF
>TRBD2|TRBV29-1|TRBJ2-7
CSVSLAGGSYEQYF
>TRBD2|TRBV28|TRBJ2-7
CASKAGGVGEQYF
>TRBD1|TRBV6-5|TRBJ1-1
CASSPGQGVSTEAFF
>TRBD1|TRBV4-1|TRBJ2-2
CASSHPPDRTTGELFF
>.|TRBV29-1|TRBJ2-5
CSVEGDTQETQYF